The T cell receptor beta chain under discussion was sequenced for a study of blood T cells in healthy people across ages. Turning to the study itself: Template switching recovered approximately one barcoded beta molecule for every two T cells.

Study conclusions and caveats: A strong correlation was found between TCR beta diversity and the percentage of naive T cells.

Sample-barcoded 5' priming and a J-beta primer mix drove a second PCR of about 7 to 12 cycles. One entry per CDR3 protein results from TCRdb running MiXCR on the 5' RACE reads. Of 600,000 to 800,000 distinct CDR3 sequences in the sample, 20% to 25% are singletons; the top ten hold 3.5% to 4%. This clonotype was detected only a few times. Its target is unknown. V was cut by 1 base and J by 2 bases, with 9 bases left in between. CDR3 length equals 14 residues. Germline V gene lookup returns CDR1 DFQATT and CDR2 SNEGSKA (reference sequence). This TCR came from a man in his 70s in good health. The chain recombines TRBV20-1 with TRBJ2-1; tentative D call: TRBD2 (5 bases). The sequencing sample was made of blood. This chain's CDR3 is CSARAGTTYNEQFF. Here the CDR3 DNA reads TGCAGTGCTAGAGCGGGAACAACCTACAATGAGCAGTTCTTC.